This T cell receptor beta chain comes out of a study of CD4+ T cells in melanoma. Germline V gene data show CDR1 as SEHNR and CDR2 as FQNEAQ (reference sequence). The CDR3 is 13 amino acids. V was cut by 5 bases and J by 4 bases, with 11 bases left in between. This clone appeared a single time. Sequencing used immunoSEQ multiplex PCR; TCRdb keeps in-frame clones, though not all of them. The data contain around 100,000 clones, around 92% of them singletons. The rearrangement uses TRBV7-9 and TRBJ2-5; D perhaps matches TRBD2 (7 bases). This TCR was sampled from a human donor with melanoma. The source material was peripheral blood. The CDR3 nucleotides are TGTGCCAGCAGCCAGGGGACTATAGAGACCCAGTACTTC. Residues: CASSQGTIETQYF.